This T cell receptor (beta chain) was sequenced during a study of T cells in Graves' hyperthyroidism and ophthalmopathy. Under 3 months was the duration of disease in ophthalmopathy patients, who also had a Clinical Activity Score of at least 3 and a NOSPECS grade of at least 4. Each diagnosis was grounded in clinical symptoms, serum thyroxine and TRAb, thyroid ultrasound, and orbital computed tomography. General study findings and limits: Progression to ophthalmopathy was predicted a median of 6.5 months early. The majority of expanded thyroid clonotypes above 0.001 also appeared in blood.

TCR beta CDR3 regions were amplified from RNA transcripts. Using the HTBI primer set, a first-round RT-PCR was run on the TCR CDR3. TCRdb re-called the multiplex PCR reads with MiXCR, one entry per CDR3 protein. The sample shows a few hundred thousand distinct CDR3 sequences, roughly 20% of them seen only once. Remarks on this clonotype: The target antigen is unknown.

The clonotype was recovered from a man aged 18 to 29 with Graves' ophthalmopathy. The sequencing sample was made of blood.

CDR3 in amino acids: CASSGPRGGVVYEQYF. DNA for the CDR3: TGTGCCAGCAGTGGACCCCGTGGAGGGGTGGTCTACGAGCAGTACTTC. The V call is TRBV27, the J call TRBJ2-7, with TRBD2 as a possible D gene (6 bases). Germline CDR1 is MNHEY and CDR2 is SMNVEV (reference sequence). V dropped 5 bases and J dropped 3 bases, with 20 bases sitting between them. The CDR3 consists of 16 residues.